What follows describes a single T cell receptor (beta chain). TCRdb processed the 5' RACE reads again and assigns one entry to each CDR3 protein, with no DNA. This sample's clone table lists more than 400,000 distinct CDR3 sequences. This sample was included in a study of T cells expressing NK-cell markers. The CDR3 has 15 amino acids. Germline V gives CDR1 SGHRS, CDR2 YFSETQ. The sequence was collected from a woman aged 18 to 75 in good health. The V call is TRBV5-1, the J call TRBJ2-1; TCRdb outputs TRBD1, but without DNA this stays unchecked. The source material was blood T cells: a sorted CD56 or NKG2C T cell subset, CD4+ or CD8+ T cells, or bulk PBMC T cells (not recorded which). CDR3 region: CASSPTGGRDGEQFF.